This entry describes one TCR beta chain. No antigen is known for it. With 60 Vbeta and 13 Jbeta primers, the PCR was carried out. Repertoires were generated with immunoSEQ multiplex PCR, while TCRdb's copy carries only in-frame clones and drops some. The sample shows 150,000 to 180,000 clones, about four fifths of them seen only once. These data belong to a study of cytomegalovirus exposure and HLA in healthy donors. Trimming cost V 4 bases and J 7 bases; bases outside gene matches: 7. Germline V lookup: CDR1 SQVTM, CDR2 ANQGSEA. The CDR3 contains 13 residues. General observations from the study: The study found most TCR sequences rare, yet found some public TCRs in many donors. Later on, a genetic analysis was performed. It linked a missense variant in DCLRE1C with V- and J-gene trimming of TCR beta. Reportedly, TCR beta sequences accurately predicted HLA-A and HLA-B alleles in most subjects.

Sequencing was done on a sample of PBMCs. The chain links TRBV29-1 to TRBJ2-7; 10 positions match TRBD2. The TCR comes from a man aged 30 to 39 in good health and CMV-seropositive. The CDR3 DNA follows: TGCAGCGTTGGGACTAGCGGATTTGGGGAGCAGTACTTC. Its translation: CSVGTSGFGEQYF.